This entry lists 4 T cell receptor beta chains sequenced from one sample in a study of a mutant IDH1 vaccine in newly diagnosed glioma. Time point described: week 35, safety follow-up. Every vaccine dose comprised 300 ug of mutant IDH1 20-mer peptide plus topical imiquimod. Measured with immunoSEQ multiplex PCR; TCRdb has only the in-frame clones, and not every one. The sample yields 50,000 to 70,000 clones, 74% seen once. These receptors have no known antigen. The material sequenced was PBMCs, taken from a glioma patient whose treatment included an IDH1 peptide vaccine. The receptors were sampled from a middle-aged man with glioma.

This clone was counted only a few times. Its ends do not fully match the called genes, so a read error is possible. CDR3 DNA: TGCAGCGCTACGGAAATACAGGGGAACTCTGAAGCTTTCTTT. Protein sequence: CSATEIQGNSEAFF. V is TRBV29-1 and J is TRBJ1-1, with 7 nucleotides matching TRBD1. This CDR3 spans 14 amino acids. Germline-derived CDR1 and CDR2 are SQVTM and ANQGSEA.

The V gene is TRBV6-5, the J gene TRBJ2-5; no firm D call. Germline assignment: CDR1 MNHEY and CDR2 SVGAGI. Trimming shortened V by 2 bases and J by 2 bases, and 9 bases separated the two germline ends. The CDR3 is made up of 14 amino acids. Here the CDR3 DNA reads TGTGCCAGCAGTTACATGCAGGCACAAGAGACCCAGTACTTC. Translating gives CASSYMQAQETQYF.

The V call is TRBV14, the J call TRBJ2-5; D is undetermined. V was pared by 0 bases and J by 13 bases, with 12 bases between. The CDR3 sequence is 12 residues long. Germline V gene data show CDR1 as SGHDN and CDR2 as FVKESK. The CDR3 DNA is TGTGCCAGCAGCCAAGATTGGGCCTCTTTGTACTTC. Translation: CASSQDWASLYF.

This clone was counted only a few times. The gene calls are TRBV5-1 and TRBJ1-2; D remains ambiguous. Germline CDR1 is SGHRS and CDR2 is YFSETQ. V was clipped by 0 bases and J by 8 bases, with 14 bases between them. The CDR3 consists of 14 residues. CDR3 in amino acids: CASSLGPLSAGYTF. The CDR3 DNA sequence: TGCGCCAGCAGCTTGGGGCCCTTATCCGCCGGCTACACCTTC. Together with reference TRBV5-1 and TRBJ1-2, the CDR3 gives the full variable domain: KAGVTQTPRYLIKTRGQQVTLSCSPISGHRSVSWYQQTPGQGLQFLFEYFSETQRNKGNFPGRFSGRQFSNSRSEMNVSTLELGDSALYLCASSLGPLSAGYTFGSGTRLTVV.